This passage covers 24 T cell receptor beta chains from one sample sequenced in a study of OX40 agonist ivuxolimab in advanced cancers. Only in-frame clones appear in the TCRdb table, and some are missing; sequencing was by immunoSEQ multiplex PCR. Here the sample spans 25,000 to 35,000 clones, around 80% being singletons. Sequenced here: CD4+ or CD8+ T cells sorted from blood, sampled in a trial of the OX40 agonist ivuxolimab. The receptors were gathered from an adult with an advanced solid tumor such as melanoma, head and neck, liver or kidney cancer.

The J gene is TRBJ1-2, the V gene TRBV6-5, with 7 bases matching TRBD1. V was clipped by 4 bases and J by 10 bases; unmatched bases: 3. The CDR3 runs to 11 residues. Looked up from germline, CDR1 is MNHEY and CDR2 is SVGAGI. CDR3 residues: CASSLQGYYTF. The CDR3 nucleotides read TGTGCCAGCAGTTTACAGGGGTACTACACCTTC.

This clone came up a few times. V usage is TRBV28 and J usage is TRBJ1-5; D may be TRBD1 (6 bases). V was pared by 5 bases and J by 4 bases, with 18 bases between. The CDR3 has 16 residues. The germline CDR1 and CDR2 sequences are MDHEN and SYDVKM. In nucleotides, the CDR3 is TGTGCCAGCAGTCCGACCGGGACATCTAGAAATCAGCCCCAGCATTTT. Translating gives CASSPTGTSRNQPQHF.

Here the CDR3 reads CASSRGGQPQHF. DNA for the CDR3: TGTGCCAGCTCTCGGGGGGGGCAGCCCCAGCATTTT. V usage is TRBV28 and J usage is TRBJ1-5; D is possibly TRBD1 (5 bases). CDR3 length equals 12 residues. Germline CDR1 and CDR2: MDHEN and SYDVKM. Between the trimmed V and J ends, which lost 8 bases and 7 bases, there was a span of 12 bases.

The V call is TRBV18, the J call TRBJ2-3; no definite D call. Germline-derived CDR1 and CDR2 are KGHSH and LQKENI. V shed 5 bases and J shed 4 bases, with 16 bases lying between them. CDR3 size: 15 residues. The CDR3 DNA sequence: TGTGCCAGCTCAACGCTCGTTGGCGATGCAGATACGCAGTATTTT. Its protein is CASSTLVGDADTQYF. Combining the CDR3 with reference TRBV18 and TRBJ2-3 gives the whole variable domain NAGVMQNPRHLVRRRGQEARLRCSPMKGHSHVYWYRQLPEEGLKFMVYLQKENIIDESGMPKERFSAEFPKEGPSILRIQQVVRGDSAAYFCASSTLVGDADTQYFGPGTRLTVL.

The chain employs TRBV10-3 and TRBJ1-6, with D unclear. Germline V CDR1 and CDR2: ENHRY, SYGVKD. CDR3 length: 16 residues. Trimming pared 2 bases from V and 6 bases from J, leaving 14 bases between. The CDR3 bases are TGTGCCATCAGTGAGAGTGGGGTGAGCGTTAATTCACCCCTCCACTTT. This encodes CAISESGVSVNSPLHF.

The V and J genes are TRBV13 and TRBJ2-7, with a weak D call TRBD1 (6 bases). Germline CDR1 reads PRHDT; CDR2 reads FYEKMQ (reference sequence). V was trimmed by 4 bases and J by 1 base, leaving 8 bases between them. This CDR3 comprises 13 residues. In DNA, the CDR3 is TGTGCCAGCAGCTCGGACAGTTCCTACGAGCAGTACTTC. It encodes CASSSDSSYEQYF.

In its sample, this clone was seen once. The CDR3: CASSSPGTKETQYF. In DNA, the CDR3 is TGCGCCAGCAGCTCCCCGGGTACTAAAGAGACCCAGTACTTC. V is TRBV5-1 and J is TRBJ2-5; D ambiguous. Germline values: CDR1 SGHRS, CDR2 YFSETQ. V gave up 3 bases and J gave up 3 bases, with 12 bases separating them. The CDR3 has 14 amino acids.

The genes are TRBV19 and TRBJ1-5; D ambiguous. CDR1 LNHDA and CDR2 SQIVND come from the germline V gene (reference sequence). The V end lost 10 bases, the J end lost 3 bases, and 16 bases lay between the germline ends. The CDR3 extends over 14 amino acids. The CDR3 spells CATSPAGFNQPQHF. CDR3 coding DNA: TGTGCCACTAGCCCGGCGGGCTTCAATCAGCCCCAGCATTTT.

CDR3 DNA: TGCGCCAGCAGCTTGGGTCCCCCAGGAACTGAAGCTTTCTTT. Encoded protein: CASSLGPPGTEAFF. The chain is built from TRBV5-1 and TRBJ1-1; no definite D call. This CDR3 is built from 14 residues. CDR1 SGHRS and CDR2 YFSETQ come from the germline V gene. The V end lost 0 bases, the J end lost 5 bases, and 11 bases lay between the germline ends.

Only a few counts were recorded for this clone. This rearrangement joins TRBV5-1 to TRBJ2-2; 8 bases map to TRBD1. J was trimmed by 4 bases and V by 3 bases; bases with no gene match: 5. Germline CDR1 is SGHRS and CDR2 is YFSETQ. The CDR3 contains 15 residues. CDR3 region: CASSSDRVLTGELFF. CDR3 sequence (DNA): TGCGCCAGCAGCTCGGACAGGGTACTCACCGGGGAGCTGTTTTTT.

In its sample, this clone was seen once. This CDR3 reads CASSLQDSVEKLFF. The CDR3 region has the DNA TGCGCCAGCAGCTTACAAGACTCGGTTGAAAAACTGTTTTTT. The rearrangement joins TRBV5-1 to TRBJ1-4; D is unresolved. This CDR3 has 14 amino acids. Trimming cost V 2 bases and J 7 bases, with 12 bases left between them. The germline gives CDR1 SGHRS, CDR2 YFSETQ. Full variable domain (rest looked up from reference TRBV5-1 and TRBJ1-4): KAGVTQTPRYLIKTRGQQVTLSCSPISGHRSVSWYQQTPGQGLQFLFEYFSETQRNKGNFPGRFSGRQFSNSRSEMNVSTLELGDSALYLCASSLQDSVEKLFFGSGTQLSVL.

This chain links TRBV18 with TRBJ1-1; D possibly corresponds to TRBD1 (6 bases). The CDR3 length is 13 residues. Germline V gene data show CDR1 as KGHSH and CDR2 as LQKENI. Trimming cost V 3 bases and J 3 bases, with 8 bases left between them. The CDR3 DNA follows: TGTGCCAGCTCACCTCAGGGGTACACTGAAGCTTTCTTT. This encodes CASSPQGYTEAFF.

The chain is built from TRBV5-6 and TRBJ2-5, with TRBD2 identical over 8 bases. The better agreement between TRBJ2-7 and the DNA end casts doubt on the J call. Germline CDR1 and CDR2: SGHDT and YYEEEE. The length of the CDR3 is 14 residues. CDR3 region: CASSFVAGSYEQYF. In DNA form, the CDR3 reads TGTGCCAGCAGCTTCGTAGCGGGGTCTTACGAGCAGTACTTC.

The chain carries TRBV29-1 and TRBJ2-2; D ambiguous. The CDR3 length is 11 residues. V lost 1 base to trimming and J lost 8 bases, with 5 bases between them. The V gene's germline CDR1 is SQVTM and CDR2 ANQGSEA. The CDR3 DNA follows: TGCAGCGTTGAAGGCTTGGGGGAGCTGTTTTTT. Translation: CSVEGLGELFF.

V gene TRBV11-2 combines with J gene TRBJ1-5; D ambiguous. Deletions cut 5 bases from V and 5 bases from J, with 10 bases between. Germline values: CDR1 SGHAT, CDR2 FQNNGV. This CDR3 comprises 13 residues. Here the CDR3 reads CASSVSAYQPQHF. CDR3 bases: TGTGCCAGCAGCGTGAGTGCGTATCAGCCCCAGCATTTT.

This clone was picked up one time. V usage is TRBV10-3 and J usage is TRBJ1-1, with D maybe TRBD1 (6 bases). There are 15 residues in the CDR3. Looked up from germline, CDR1 is ENHRY and CDR2 is SYGVKD. V lost 7 bases to trimming and J lost 1 base, with 16 bases between them. CDR3 DNA: TGTGCCATCAAGGCCGGACAGCCCTCGAACACTGAAGCTTTCTTT. Its translation is CAIKAGQPSNTEAFF.

In this sample, this clone turned up a few times. The chain recombines TRBV7-9 with TRBJ1-1, with D hard to call. Trimming stripped 6 bases from V and 1 base from J, with 12 bases between. CDR1 is SEHNR and CDR2 is FQNEAQ in the germline V gene (reference sequence). The CDR3 covers 14 residues. CDR3: CASSLRHPNTEAFF. DNA of the CDR3: TGTGCCAGCAGTTTAAGACACCCGAACACTGAAGCTTTCTTT.

The sample holds a few counts of this clone. The genes are TRBV5-1 and TRBJ1-1; D unclear. Trimming stripped 5 bases from V and 1 base from J, with 12 bases between. The CDR3 is made up of 14 amino acids. Germline-derived CDR1 and CDR2 are SGHRS and YFSETQ. CDR3 bases: TGCGCCAGCAGGGGCCCGGGAAGGAACACTGAAGCTTTCTTT. As protein: CASRGPGRNTEAFF.

The chain couples TRBV5-5 to TRBJ1-3; D unresolved. Germline assignment: CDR1 SGHKS and CDR2 YYEKEE (reference sequence). V was shortened by 4 bases and J by 0 bases, with 11 bases between the two germline ends. The CDR3 sequence is 15 residues long. The DNA of the CDR3 is TGTGCCAGCAGCCCCGCCGGCAACTCTGGAAACACCATATATTTT. This encodes CASSPAGNSGNTIYF.

This sequence joins TRBV5-4 and TRBJ1-6; 12 bases line up with TRBD1. The CDR3 has 16 residues. V shed 4 bases and J 6 bases; nucleotides not matched to a gene: 5. Germline V gives CDR1 SGHNT, CDR2 YYREEE (reference sequence). CDR3 amino acids: CASSPGQGASNSPLHF. CDR3 nucleotides: TGTGCCAGCAGCCCGGGACAGGGGGCTAGTAATTCACCCCTCCACTTT.

The chain couples TRBV27 to TRBJ2-2; no clear D. Germline CDR1 MNHEY, CDR2 SMNVEV (reference sequence). Trimming stripped 2 bases from V and 5 bases from J, with 6 bases between. CDR3 length: 13 residues. CDR3 DNA: TGTGCCAGCAGTTTACAAGGAACCGGGGAGCTGTTTTTT. It translates to CASSLQGTGELFF.

This rearrangement joins TRBV28 to TRBJ1-2, with D tentatively TRBD1 (5 bases). V dropped 4 bases and J dropped 2 bases, with 8 bases sitting between them. Germline V CDR1 and CDR2: MDHEN, SYDVKM. The CDR3 has 13 residues. DNA for the CDR3: TGTGCCAGCAGTTACGGGGGGAACTATGGCTACACCTTC. As protein: CASSYGGNYGYTF.

The table lists this clone with a few counts. The gene calls are TRBV6-5 and TRBJ1-6; D uncertain. Trimming removed 2 bases at V and 7 bases at J, with 3 bases between. CDR3 length equals 12 residues. Germline V gene lookup returns CDR1 MNHEY and CDR2 SVGAGI. The DNA for the CDR3 is TGTGCCAGCAGTTACCAGAATTCACCCCTCCACTTT. It encodes CASSYQNSPLHF.

The chain uses TRBV5-1 and TRBJ1-2; the D is unclear. The germline gives CDR1 SGHRS, CDR2 YFSETQ. CDR3 length: 14 residues. The ends were cut back, 0 bases at V and 5 bases at J, with 11 bases in the middle. The CDR3 coding sequence is TGCGCCAGCAGCTTGGAGGGCGTAAGATATGGCTACACCTTC. Residues: CASSLEGVRYGYTF.